This TCR beta chain was sequenced for a study of T cell repertoires in cytomegalovirus infection. Study context: Public TCR beta signatures were indicative of both CMV infection and a matching HLA type.

This clonotype was observed a few times. Antigen: not known. TCRdb reanalysed the reads using MiXCR and keeps one entry per CDR3 protein. Seen here are around 800,000 distinct CDR3 sequences, 32% observed once, and the top ten hold about an eighth. Germline lookup yields CDR1 LNHNV and CDR2 YYDKDF (reference sequence). CDR3 length equals 14 residues. Trimming at V came to 3 bases and at J to 5 bases, leaving 3 bases not matched to a gene. V and J are TRBV15 and TRBJ1-5; TRBD1 matches 8 bases. This receptor was obtained from a human donor in good health (CMV status not recorded). Some clones in this sample may be carry-over from other donors' samples. Sequences were derived from cultured CD8+ T cells from PBMCs, sampled from culture after CMV antigen stimulation. This chain's CDR3 is CATSRDRADQPQHF. Here the CDR3 DNA reads TGTGCCACCAGCAGGGACAGGGCCGATCAGCCCCAGCATTTT.